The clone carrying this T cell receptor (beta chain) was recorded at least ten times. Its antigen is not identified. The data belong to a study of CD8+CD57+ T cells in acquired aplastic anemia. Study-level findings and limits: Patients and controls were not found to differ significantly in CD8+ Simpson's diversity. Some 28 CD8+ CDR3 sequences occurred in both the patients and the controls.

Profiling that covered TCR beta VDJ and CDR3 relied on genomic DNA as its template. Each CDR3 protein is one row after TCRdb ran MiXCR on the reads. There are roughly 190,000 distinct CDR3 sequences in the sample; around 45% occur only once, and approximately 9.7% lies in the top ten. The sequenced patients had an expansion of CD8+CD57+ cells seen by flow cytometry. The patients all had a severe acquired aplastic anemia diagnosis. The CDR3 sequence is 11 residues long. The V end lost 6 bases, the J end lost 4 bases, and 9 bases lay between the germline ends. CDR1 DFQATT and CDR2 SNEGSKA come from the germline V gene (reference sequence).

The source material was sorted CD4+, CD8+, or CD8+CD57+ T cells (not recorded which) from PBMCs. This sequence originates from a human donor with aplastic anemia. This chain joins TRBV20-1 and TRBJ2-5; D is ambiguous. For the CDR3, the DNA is TGCAGTGCAGGACCCTCAGAGACCCAGTACTTC. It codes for CSAGPSETQYF.